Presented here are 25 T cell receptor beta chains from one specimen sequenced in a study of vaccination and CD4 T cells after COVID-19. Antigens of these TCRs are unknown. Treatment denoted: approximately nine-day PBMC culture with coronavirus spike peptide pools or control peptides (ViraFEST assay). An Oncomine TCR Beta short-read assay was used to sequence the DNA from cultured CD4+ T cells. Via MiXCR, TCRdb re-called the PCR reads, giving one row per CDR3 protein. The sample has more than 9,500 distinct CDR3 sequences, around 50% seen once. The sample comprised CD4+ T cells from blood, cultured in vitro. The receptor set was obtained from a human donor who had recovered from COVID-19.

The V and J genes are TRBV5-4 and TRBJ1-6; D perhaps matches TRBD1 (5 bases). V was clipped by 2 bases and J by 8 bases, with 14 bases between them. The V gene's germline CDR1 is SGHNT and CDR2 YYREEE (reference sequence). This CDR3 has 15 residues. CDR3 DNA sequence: TGTGCCAGCAGCTTACTGGGCAGGGACGATTCACCCCTCCACTTT. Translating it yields CASSLLGRDDSPLHF.

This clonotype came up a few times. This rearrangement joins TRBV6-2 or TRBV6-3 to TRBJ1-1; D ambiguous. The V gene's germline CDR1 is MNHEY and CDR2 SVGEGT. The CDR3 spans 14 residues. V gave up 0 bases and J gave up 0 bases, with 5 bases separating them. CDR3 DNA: TGTGCCAGCAGTTACTCCGGGATGAACACTGAAGCTTTCTTT. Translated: CASSYSGMNTEAFF.

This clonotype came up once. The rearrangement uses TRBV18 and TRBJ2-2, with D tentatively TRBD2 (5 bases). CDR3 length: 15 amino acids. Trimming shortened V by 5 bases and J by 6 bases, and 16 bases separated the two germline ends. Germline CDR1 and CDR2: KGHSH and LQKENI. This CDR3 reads CASSELRVISGELFF. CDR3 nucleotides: TGTGCCAGCTCAGAGTTGCGGGTGATCTCCGGGGAGCTGTTTTTT.

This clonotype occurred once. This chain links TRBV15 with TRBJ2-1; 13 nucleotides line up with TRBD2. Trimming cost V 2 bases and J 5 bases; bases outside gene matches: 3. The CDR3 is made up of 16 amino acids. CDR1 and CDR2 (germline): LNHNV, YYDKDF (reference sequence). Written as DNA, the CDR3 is TGTGCCACCAGCAGATCGGGGACTAGCGGGGACAATGAGCAGTTCTTC. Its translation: CATSRSGTSGDNEQFF.

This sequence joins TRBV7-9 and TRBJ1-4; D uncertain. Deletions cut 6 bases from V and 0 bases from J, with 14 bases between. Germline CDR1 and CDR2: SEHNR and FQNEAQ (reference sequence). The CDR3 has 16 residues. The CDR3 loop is CASSSRPGATNEKLFF. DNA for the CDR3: TGTGCCAGCAGTTCACGACCGGGCGCAACTAATGAAAAACTGTTTTTT.

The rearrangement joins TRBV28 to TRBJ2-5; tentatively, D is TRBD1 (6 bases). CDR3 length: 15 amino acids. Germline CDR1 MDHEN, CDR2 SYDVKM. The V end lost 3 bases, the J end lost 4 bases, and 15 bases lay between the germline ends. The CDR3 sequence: CASSFGDPGVETQYF. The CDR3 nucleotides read TGTGCCAGCAGTTTTGGGGATCCAGGGGTAGAGACCCAGTACTTC. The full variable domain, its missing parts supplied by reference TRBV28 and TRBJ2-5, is DVKVTQSSRYLVKRTGEKVFLECVQDMDHENMFWYRQDPGLGLRLIYFSYDVKMKEKGDIPEGYSVSREKKERFSLILESASTNQTSMYLCASSFGDPGVETQYFGPGTRLLVL.

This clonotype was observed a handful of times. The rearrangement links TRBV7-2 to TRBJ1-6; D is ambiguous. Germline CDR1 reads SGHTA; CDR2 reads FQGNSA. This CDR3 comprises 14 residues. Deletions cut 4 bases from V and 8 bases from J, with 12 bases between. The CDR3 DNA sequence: TGTGCCAGCAGCTCGCAACCGTCTGATTCACCCCTCCACTTT. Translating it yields CASSSQPSDSPLHF.

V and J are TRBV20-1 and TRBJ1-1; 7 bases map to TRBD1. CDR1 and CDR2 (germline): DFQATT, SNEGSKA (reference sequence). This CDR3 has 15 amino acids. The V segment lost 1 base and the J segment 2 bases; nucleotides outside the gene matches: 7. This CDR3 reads CSARGPNRGNTEAFF. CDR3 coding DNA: TGCAGTGCTAGAGGCCCCAACAGGGGTAACACTGAAGCTTTCTTT.

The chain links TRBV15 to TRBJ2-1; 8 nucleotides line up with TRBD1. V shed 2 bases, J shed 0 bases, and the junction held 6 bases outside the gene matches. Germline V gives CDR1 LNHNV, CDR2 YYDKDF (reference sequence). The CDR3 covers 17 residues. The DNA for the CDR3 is TGTGCCACCAGCAGAAGTAGGACAGGGAGCTCCTACAATGAGCAGTTCTTC. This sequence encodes CATSRSRTGSSYNEQFF.

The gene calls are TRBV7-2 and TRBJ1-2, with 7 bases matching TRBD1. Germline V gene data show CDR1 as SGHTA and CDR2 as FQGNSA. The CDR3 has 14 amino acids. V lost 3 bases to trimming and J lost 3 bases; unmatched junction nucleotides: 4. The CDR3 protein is CASSFGQGDYGYTF. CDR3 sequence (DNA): TGTGCCAGCAGCTTTGGGCAGGGGGACTATGGCTACACCTTC.

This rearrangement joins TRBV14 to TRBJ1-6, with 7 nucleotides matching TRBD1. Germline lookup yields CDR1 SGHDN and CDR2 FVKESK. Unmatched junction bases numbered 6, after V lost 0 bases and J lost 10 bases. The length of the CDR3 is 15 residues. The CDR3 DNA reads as TGTGCCAGCAGCCAAGATAAGGGGGCTTGGTCACCCCTCCACTTT. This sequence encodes CASSQDKGAWSPLHF. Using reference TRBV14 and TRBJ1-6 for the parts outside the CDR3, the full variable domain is EAGVTQFPSHSVIEKGQTVTLRCDPISGHDNLYWYRRVMGKEIKFLLHFVKESKQDESGMPNNRFLAERTGGTYSTLKVQPAELEDSGVYFCASSQDKGAWSPLHFGNGTRLTVT.

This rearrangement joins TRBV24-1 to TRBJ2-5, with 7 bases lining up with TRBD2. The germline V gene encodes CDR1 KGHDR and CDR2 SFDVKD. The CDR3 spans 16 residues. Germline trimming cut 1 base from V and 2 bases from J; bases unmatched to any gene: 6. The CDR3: CATSDFWASGQETQYF. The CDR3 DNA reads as TGTGCCACCAGTGATTTTTGGGCTAGCGGACAAGAGACCCAGTACTTC.

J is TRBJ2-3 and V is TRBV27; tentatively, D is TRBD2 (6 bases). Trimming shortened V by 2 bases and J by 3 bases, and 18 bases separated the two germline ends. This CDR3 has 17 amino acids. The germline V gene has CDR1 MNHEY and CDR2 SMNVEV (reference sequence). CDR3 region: CASSLISGVVETDTQYF. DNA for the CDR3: TGTGCCAGCAGTTTAATATCGGGGGTCGTAGAAACAGATACGCAGTATTTT.

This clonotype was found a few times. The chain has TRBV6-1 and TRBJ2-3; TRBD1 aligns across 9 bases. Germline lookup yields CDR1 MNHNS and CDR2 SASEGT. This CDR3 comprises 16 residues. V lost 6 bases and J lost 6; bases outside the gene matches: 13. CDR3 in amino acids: CASRQTGQGVRDTQYF. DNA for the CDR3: TGTGCCAGCAGACAGACGGGACAGGGTGTCAGGGATACGCAGTATTTT.

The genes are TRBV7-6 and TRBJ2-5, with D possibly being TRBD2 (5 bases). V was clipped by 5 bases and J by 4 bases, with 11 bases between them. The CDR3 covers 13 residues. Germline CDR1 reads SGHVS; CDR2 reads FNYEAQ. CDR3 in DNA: TGTGCCAGCAGCCCACGCCGGGGAGAGACCCAGTACTTC. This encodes CASSPRRGETQYF.

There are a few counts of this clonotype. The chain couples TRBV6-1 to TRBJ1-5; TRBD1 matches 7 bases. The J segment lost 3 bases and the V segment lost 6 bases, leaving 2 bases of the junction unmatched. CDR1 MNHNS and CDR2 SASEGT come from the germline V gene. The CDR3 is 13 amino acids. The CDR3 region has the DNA TGTGCCAGCAGCGGGACAGACAATCAGCCCCAGCATTTT. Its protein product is CASSGTDNQPQHF.

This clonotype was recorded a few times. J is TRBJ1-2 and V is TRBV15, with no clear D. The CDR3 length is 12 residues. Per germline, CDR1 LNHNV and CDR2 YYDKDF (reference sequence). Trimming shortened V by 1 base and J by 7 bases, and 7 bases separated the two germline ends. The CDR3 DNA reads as TGTGCCACCAGCAGAGTGGCGGGTGGCTACACCTTC. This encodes CATSRVAGGYTF.

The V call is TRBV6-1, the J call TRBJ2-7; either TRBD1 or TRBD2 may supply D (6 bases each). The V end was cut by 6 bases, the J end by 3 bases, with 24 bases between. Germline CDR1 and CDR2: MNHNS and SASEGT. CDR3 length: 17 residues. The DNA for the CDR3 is TGTGCCAGCAGAGGGGGGAGCCCTGGCGGAAACTTCTACGAGCAGTACTTC. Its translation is CASRGGSPGGNFYEQYF.

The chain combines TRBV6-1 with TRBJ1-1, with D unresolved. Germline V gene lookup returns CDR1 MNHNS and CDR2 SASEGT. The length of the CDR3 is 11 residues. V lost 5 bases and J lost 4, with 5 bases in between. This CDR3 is CASSRGTEAFF. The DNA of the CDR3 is TGTGCCAGCAGTCGGGGCACTGAAGCTTTCTTT.

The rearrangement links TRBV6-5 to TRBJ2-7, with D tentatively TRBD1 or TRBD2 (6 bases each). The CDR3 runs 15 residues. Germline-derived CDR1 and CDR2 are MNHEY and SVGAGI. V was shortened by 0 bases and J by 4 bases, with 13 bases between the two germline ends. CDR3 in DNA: TGTGCCAGCAGTTACTCCCAGGGGAGGAGGTACGAGCAGTACTTC. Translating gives CASSYSQGRRYEQYF.

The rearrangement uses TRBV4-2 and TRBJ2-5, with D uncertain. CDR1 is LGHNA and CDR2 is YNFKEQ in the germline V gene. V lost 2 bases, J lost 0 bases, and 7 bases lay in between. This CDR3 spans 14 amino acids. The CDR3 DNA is TGTGCCAGCAGCCAACGGCAGAACCAAGAGACCCAGTACTTC. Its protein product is CASSQRQNQETQYF.

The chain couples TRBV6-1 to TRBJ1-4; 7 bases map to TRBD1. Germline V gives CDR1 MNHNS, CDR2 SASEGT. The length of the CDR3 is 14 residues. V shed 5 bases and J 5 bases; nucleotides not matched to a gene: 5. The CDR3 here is CASSPDRDNEKLFF. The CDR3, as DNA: TGTGCCAGCAGTCCCGACAGGGACAATGAAAAACTGTTTTTT.

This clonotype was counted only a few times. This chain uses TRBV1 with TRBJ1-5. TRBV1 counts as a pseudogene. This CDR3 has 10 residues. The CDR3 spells CTTPNQPQHF. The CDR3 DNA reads TGCACCACCCCGAATCAGCCCCAGCATTTT.

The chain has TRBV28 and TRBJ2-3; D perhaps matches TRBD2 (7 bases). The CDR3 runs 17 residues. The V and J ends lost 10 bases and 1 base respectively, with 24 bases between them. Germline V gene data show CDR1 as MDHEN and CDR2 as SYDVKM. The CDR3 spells CATARGGSRFGTDTQYF. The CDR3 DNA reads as TGTGCCACGGCTAGGGGGGGATCAAGGTTTGGCACAGATACGCAGTATTTT.

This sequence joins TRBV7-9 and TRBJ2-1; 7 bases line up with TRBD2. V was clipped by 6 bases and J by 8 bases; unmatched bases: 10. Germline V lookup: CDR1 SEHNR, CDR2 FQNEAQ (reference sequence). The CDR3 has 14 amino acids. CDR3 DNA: TGTGCCAGCAGTGCGGGAGTCGTGGGGGATGAGCAGTTCTTC. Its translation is CASSAGVVGDEQFF.